Listed here are 13 T cell receptor beta chains from one sample, sequenced in a study of blood T cell repertoires in COVID-19. Sequencing was performed with immunoSEQ multiplex PCR; in TCRdb, only in-frame clones are kept and a portion is missing. The table shows 380,000 or so clones, with roughly 90% occurring only once. Sequenced input: PBMCs or T cells enriched from blood (not recorded which). The receptors stem from a woman younger than 45 with acute COVID-19.

This clone appeared once. The chain combines TRBV5-4 with TRBJ1-1; D remains unclear. CDR3 length: 14 residues. The V gene lost 1 base and the J gene lost 3 bases, with 10 bases spanning the gap. Germline V gives CDR1 SGHNT, CDR2 YYREEE (reference sequence). The CDR3 DNA follows: TGTGCCAGCAGCTTGCATATCGGAGACACTGAAGCTTTCTTT. Amino acid sequence: CASSLHIGDTEAFF.

V gene TRBV19 combines with J gene TRBJ1-5; 10 bases are shared with TRBD1. The CDR3 totals 13 residues. Per the germline V gene, CDR1 is LNHDA and CDR2 is SQIVND (reference sequence). The V segment lost 11 bases and the J segment 11 bases; nucleotides outside the gene matches: 12. The CDR3 region is CASNPDRGRSQHF. The CDR3 region has the DNA TGTGCCTCCAACCCGGACAGGGGGAGGTCCCAGCATTTT. The full variable domain, in which reference TRBV19 and TRBJ1-5 provide the parts outside the CDR3, is DGGITQSPKYLFRKEGQNVTLSCEQNLNHDAMYWYRQDPGQGLRLIYYSQIVNDFQKGDIAEGYSVSREKKESFPLTVTSAQKNPTAFYLCASNPDRGRSQHFGDGTRLSIL.

The chain is built from TRBV14 and TRBJ2-5; D is possibly TRBD2 (6 bases). Germline CDR1 and CDR2: SGHDN and FVKESK. V gave up 4 bases and J gave up 2 bases, with 11 bases separating them. This CDR3 region has 14 residues. The CDR3 sequence is CASSLLGRQETQYF. In DNA form, the CDR3 reads TGTGCCAGCAGCCTCCTGGGGAGGCAAGAGACCCAGTACTTC.

The CDR3 loop is CASSPLGGRGSTEAFF. CDR3 coding DNA: TGTGCCAGCTCACCACTCGGGGGCAGGGGGAGTACTGAAGCTTTCTTT. This sequence joins TRBV18 and TRBJ1-1; TRBD1 matches 7 bases. V trimming: 1 base; J trimming: 5 bases; junction bases outside the gene matches: 10. The length of the CDR3 is 16 residues. Per germline, CDR1 KGHSH and CDR2 LQKENI.

The V call is TRBV7-9, the J call TRBJ1-6; D gene ambiguous. Germline V CDR1 and CDR2: SEHNR, FQNEAQ (reference sequence). CDR3 length: 17 amino acids. V gave up 5 bases and J gave up 5 bases, with 19 bases separating them. CDR3 sequence (DNA): TGTGCCAGCAGCCCCGCTTTTCCGTCGGGGAATAATTCACCCCTCCACTTT. It specifies CASSPAFPSGNNSPLHF.

In this sample, this clone turned up once. The gene calls are TRBV18 and TRBJ1-1; D unresolved. The CDR3 has 16 residues. V shed 0 bases and J shed 0 bases, with 11 bases lying between them. Germline V gene data show CDR1 as KGHSH and CDR2 as LQKENI. DNA for the CDR3: TGTGCCAGCTCACCACCCTTACGGACTATGAACACTGAAGCTTTCTTT. It translates to CASSPPLRTMNTEAFF.

The chain carries TRBV5-8 and TRBJ2-3; 11 bases map to TRBD2. CDR3 length equals 18 residues. V dropped 1 base and J dropped 0; count of bases not matched to a gene: 7. Per germline, CDR1 SGHTS and CDR2 YDEGEE. The CDR3 protein is CASSLMGLADTSTDTQYF. DNA for the CDR3: TGTGCCAGCAGCTTGATGGGACTAGCGGATACTAGCACAGATACGCAGTATTTT.

The V gene is TRBV24-1, the J gene TRBJ1-4; D not certain. The CDR3 spans 16 residues. CDR1 and CDR2 from the germline V gene are KGHDR and SFDVKD. V lost 2 bases and J 7 bases, leaving 16 bases between the germline ends. CDR3 region: CATSDSTGIEREKLFF. CDR3 coding DNA: TGTGCCACCAGTGATTCTACCGGGATCGAGCGTGAAAAACTGTTTTTT.

The V and J genes are TRBV18 and TRBJ1-1, with D perhaps matching TRBD1 (6 bases). The V end was cut by 3 bases, the J end by 5 bases, with 13 bases between. The CDR3 runs to 14 residues. The germline CDR1 and CDR2 sequences are KGHSH and LQKENI. Here the CDR3 DNA reads TGTGCCAGCTCACCGAACAGGGAGTGGACTGAAGCTTTCTTT. It yields the protein CASSPNREWTEAFF.

CDR3 in amino acids: CASAQPHRDYEQYF. CDR3 in DNA: TGTGCTAGTGCCCAACCCCACAGGGACTACGAGCAGTACTTC. This chain joins TRBV12-5 and TRBJ2-7, with D possibly TRBD1 on 6 matching bases. The CDR3 is 14 residues long. Trimming pared 7 bases from V and 3 bases from J, leaving 16 bases between. Per the germline V gene, CDR1 is LGHNT and CDR2 is FRNRAP.

This rearrangement joins TRBV25-1 to TRBJ1-2; 9 nucleotides line up with TRBD1. Germline-derived CDR1 and CDR2 are MGHDK and SYGVNS. The CDR3 runs 15 residues. With 3 bases clipped from V and 9 bases from J, the junction kept 11 bases outside the gene matches. The CDR3 loop reads CASSDWTGAANSYTF. For the CDR3, the DNA is TGTGCCAGCAGTGATTGGACAGGGGCGGCGAATAGCTACACCTTC.

The J gene is TRBJ1-1, the V gene TRBV28; possibly TRBD1 for D (6 bases). V shed 7 bases and J shed 2 bases, with 14 bases lying between them. The CDR3 is 14 amino acids. CDR1 is MDHEN, CDR2 SYDVKM, per germline. CDR3: CASNSGTKNTEAFF. CDR3 sequence (DNA): TGTGCCAGCAATTCCGGGACAAAAAACACTGAAGCTTTCTTT.

This clone was counted once. This chain links TRBV18 with TRBJ2-7; 8 nucleotides line up with TRBD2. This CDR3 is 14 amino acids long. After removal of 6 bases from V and 2 bases from J, the junction contained 6 bases not matched to a gene. From germline, CDR1 is KGHSH and CDR2 LQKENI. The CDR3 protein is CASSPTAGAYEQYF. CDR3 nucleotides: TGTGCCAGCTCGCCTACAGCGGGGGCCTACGAGCAGTACTTC. The full variable domain, completed using reference TRBV18 and TRBJ2-7, is NAGVMQNPRHLVRRRGQEARLRCSPMKGHSHVYWYRQLPEEGLKFMVYLQKENIIDESGMPKERFSAEFPKEGPSILRIQQVVRGDSAAYFCASSPTAGAYEQYFGPGTRLTVT.